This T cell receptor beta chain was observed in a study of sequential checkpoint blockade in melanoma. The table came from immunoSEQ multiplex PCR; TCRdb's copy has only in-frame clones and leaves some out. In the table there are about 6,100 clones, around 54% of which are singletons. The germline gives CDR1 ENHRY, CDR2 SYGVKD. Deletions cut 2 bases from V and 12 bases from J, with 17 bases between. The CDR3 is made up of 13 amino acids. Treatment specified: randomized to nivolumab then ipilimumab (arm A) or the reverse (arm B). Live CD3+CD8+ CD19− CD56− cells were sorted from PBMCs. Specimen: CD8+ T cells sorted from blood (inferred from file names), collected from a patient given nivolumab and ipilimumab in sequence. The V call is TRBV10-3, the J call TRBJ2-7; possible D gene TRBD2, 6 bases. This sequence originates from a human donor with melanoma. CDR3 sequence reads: CAISEGRQEAGYF. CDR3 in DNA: TGTGCCATCAGTGAGGGCAGGCAAGAAGCGGGGTACTTC.